The rows below give T cell receptor beta chains drawn from one sample of a study of blood T cell repertoires in COVID-19. Produced via immunoSEQ multiplex PCR; TCRdb's table is partial and in-frame only. Among under 95,000 clones listed, roughly four fifths were seen once. Specimen: peripheral blood. The receptors were gathered from a man in his fifties or sixties with acute or convalescent COVID-19. Each CDR3 is given with its conserved first and last residue. The order of the fields is J gene, clone size, D gene, V gene, CDR3 protein, CDR3 DNA. A D gene is named only where the DNA matches it firmly. Clone size is shown for a subset of rows, as once, few, many or a class of expanded clone.

>TRBJ1-2|once|TRBD1|TRBV7-2
CASSPPPGQGTGYTF
TGTGCCAGCAGCCCACCCCCGGGACAGGGGACGGGCTACACCTTC
>TRBJ1-5|-|TRBD1|TRBV6-6
CASSYSQGFQPQHF
TGTGCCAGCAGTTACTCACAGGGGTTTCAGCCCCAGCATTTT
>TRBJ2-4|once|-|TRBV4-3
CASSQSFAGAKNIQYF
TGCGCCAGCAGCCAATCTTTTGCGGGAGCCAAAAACATTCAGTACTTC
>TRBJ2-3|-|-|TRBV10-3
CAISEFEGTSTDTQYF
TGTGCCATCAGTGAGTTCGAAGGGACTTCCACAGATACGCAGTATTTT
>TRBJ1-1|-|-|TRBV7-2
CASSLAQVWSTEAFF
TGTGCCAGCAGCTTAGCACAGGTATGGAGCACTGAAGCTTTCTTT
>TRBJ2-5|-|-|TRBV12-3/TRBV12-4
CASSLVAGETQYF
TGTGCCAGCAGTTTAGTGGCTGGCGAGACCCAGTACTTC
>TRBJ2-3|-|TRBD1|TRBV5-6
CASSSPGTGSYGTDTQYF
TGTGCCAGCAGCTCCCCCGGGACAGGGAGTTACGGCACAGATACGCAGTATTTT
>TRBJ2-2|-|TRBD2|TRBV28
CASGLAGENTGELFF
TGTGCCAGCGGTCTAGCGGGAGAGAACACCGGGGAGCTGTTTTTT
>TRBJ1-5|once|TRBD1|TRBV4-3
CASGPGQGNQPQHF
TGCGCCAGCGGACCGGGACAGGGGAATCAGCCCCAGCATTTT
>TRBJ2-2|-|-|TRBV7-3
CASSTGRQGGTTGELFF
TGTGCCAGCAGCACCGGTCGTCAGGGGGGAACGACCGGGGAGCTGTTTTTT
>TRBJ2-7|once|-|TRBV19
CASSPGSYEQYF
TGTGCCAGTAGTCCAGGGTCCTACGAGCAGTACTTC
>TRBJ1-5|-|-|TRBV5-6
CASSFWGGNQPQHF
TGTGCCAGCAGCTTTTGGGGGGGCAATCAGCCCCAGCATTTT
>TRBJ2-4|-|-|TRBV18
CASSPQVVLAKNIQYF
TGTGCCAGCTCACCCCAGGTAGTCCTAGCCAAAAACATTCAGTACTTC
>TRBJ2-2|-|TRBD1|TRBV30
CAWSVRGTGGTGELFF
TGTGCCTGGAGTGTACGAGGGACAGGGGGCACCGGGGAGCTGTTTTTT
>TRBJ1-5|few|-|TRBV15
CATSRDQVRVGNQPQHF
TGTGCCACCAGCAGAGATCAGGTCAGGGTGGGCAATCAGCCCCAGCATTTT
>TRBJ1-5|few|-|TRBV7-2
CASSSLILQPQHF
TGTGCCAGCAGCTCGTTAATACTTCAGCCCCAGCATTTT
>TRBJ2-6|-|-|TRBV6-1
CASSEVVLTMPLPGANVLTF
TGTGCCAGCAGTGAAGTTGTGTTGACTATGCCCCTCCCTGGGGCCAACGTCCTGACTTTC
>TRBJ2-3|-|-|TRBV7-9
CASSPSVGTQYF
TGTGCCAGCAGCCCCTCCGTGGGCACGCAGTATTTT
>TRBJ1-6|once|TRBD1|TRBV7-9
CASIGAGGTGISPLHF
TGTGCCAGCATCGGGGCTGGGGGGACAGGGATTTCACCCCTCCACTTT
>TRBJ2-5|-|TRBD2|TRBV18
CASSPPSQRERRETQYF
TGTGCCAGCTCACCACCCAGCCAGCGGGAGAGGCGAGAGACCCAGTACTTC
>TRBJ1-1|few|TRBD1|TRBV6-2/TRBV6-3
CASSSQSTGTNTEAFF
TGTGCCAGCAGTTCCCAATCGACAGGGACGAACACTGAAGCTTTCTTT
>TRBJ1-1|-|-|TRBV15
CATSSEDTGRNTEAFF
TGTGCCACCAGCAGTGAAGACACGGGGAGGAACACTGAAGCTTTCTTT
>TRBJ2-1|-|TRBD2|TRBV7-9
CASRHPGLGGEGEQFF
TGTGCCAGCAGACACCCGGGACTAGGAGGGGAAGGTGAGCAGTTCTTC
>TRBJ1-5|-|-|TRBV19
CASSISSRFNQPQHF
TGTGCCAGTAGTATTAGTTCCAGGTTCAATCAGCCCCAGCATTTT
>TRBJ2-1|-|TRBD2|TRBV4-3
CASSQLLAGEYNEQFF
TGCGCCAGCAGCCAACTACTAGCGGGAGAGTACAATGAGCAGTTCTTC
>TRBJ1-3|-|TRBD1|TRBV10-3
CAVRQGISGNTIYF
TGTGCCGTTCGACAGGGGATCTCTGGAAACACCATATATTTT
>TRBJ1-2|-|TRBD1|TRBV2
CASRDRGVSGYTF
TGTGCCAGCAGGGACAGGGGAGTAAGTGGCTACACCTTC
>TRBJ1-2|-|-|TRBV28
CASTRSTGSNYGYTF
TGTGCCAGCACCCGATCCACAGGCTCTAACTATGGCTACACCTTC
>TRBJ2-7|-|-|TRBV7-6
CASSSTGPLEQYF
TGTGCCAGCAGCTCAACAGGGCCTCTCGAGCAGTACTTC
>TRBJ2-6|-|-|TRBV6-6
CASSLNRDSGANVLTF
TGTGCCAGCAGCCTCAACAGGGATTCTGGGGCCAACGTCCTGACTTTC
>TRBJ1-1|-|-|TRBV5-4
CASSPRSSGTEAFF
TGTGCCAGCAGCCCCCGATCTTCCGGGACTGAAGCTTTCTTT
>TRBJ1-2|-|TRBD1|TRBV6-4
CASSGRQGLYTF
TGTGCCAGCAGTGGACGACAGGGACTTTACACCTTC
>TRBJ2-5|-|TRBD1|TRBV7-6
CASSQPDREETQYF
TGTGCCAGCAGCCAACCCGACAGGGAAGAGACCCAGTACTTC
>TRBJ2-3|-|TRBD1|TRBV11-3
CASSETGGSTDTQYF
TGTGCCAGCAGTGAGACAGGGGGCAGCACAGATACGCAGTATTTT
>TRBJ2-2|-|TRBD2|TRBV3-1/TRBV3-2
CASRPGGGGELFF
TGTGCCAGCAGACCCGGCGGGGGCGGGGAGCTGTTTTTT